This TCR beta chain was obtained from a study of PD-L1 blockade in urothelial cancer. Across the whole study: Previous chemotherapy exposure amounted to 0 to 3 regimens for patients. Treatment start was followed by blood analysis at 3 weeks (second dose) and again at 6 weeks. Findings of the study overall: Durable-benefit cases showed more tumor-associated blood clone expansion at 3 weeks.

CDR3 length equals 12 residues. Trimming took 6 bases from V and 2 from J, leaving 7 bases between them. The germline CDR1 and CDR2 sequences are MNHEY and SVGAGI. Time point noted: peripheral blood 6 weeks after treatment start. Each patient's cancer was a locally advanced or metastatic urothelial carcinoma. Sequencing used immunoSEQ multiplex PCR; TCRdb keeps in-frame clones, though not all of them. The sample consists of 100,000 to 150,000 clones, more than 75% of them appearing once. With respect to this clone: Its antigen is not known.

This receptor was obtained from a man in his fifties or sixties with urothelial cancer. Sample: PBMCs, taken around atezolizumab (anti-PD-L1) treatment. The chain combines TRBV6-5 with TRBJ1-2, with TRBD1 as a possible D gene (5 bases). CDR3 DNA: TGTGCCAGCAGCTGGACAAACTATGGCTACACCTTC. Its translation is CASSWTNYGYTF.